This T cell receptor beta chain is from a study of cytomegalovirus exposure and HLA in healthy donors (dated by TCRdb to the late 2010s). A note on the overall study: An earlier analysis of some 620 of the donors reported 276 Gb of sequence data and around 100 million unique TCR beta sequences obtained from roughly 170 million T cells. Rather than using new phenotypic data, the later analysis identified candidate immune exposures from TCR beta sequences and from how often those sequences occurred across donors. Class I and class II HLA loci were covered by the typing at four-digit resolution. Besides the first cohort of 666 subjects, a separate validation cohort made up of over a hundred different subjects was used. Donor age, sex, ethnicity and CMV serostatus were compiled alongside the repertoire data. Among 300 to 500 genotyped donors of the cohort, an average of roughly 230,000 unique TCR beta nucleotide sequences was sequenced per donor, of which roughly 17% were non-productive. An early release that covered about 600 HLA-typed donors contained around 330 gigabases of sequencing data and about 93 million unique TCR sequences. The study aimed to test whether signatures of past pathogen exposure could be identified by cataloging public T cell receptors. In an earlier analysis of around 540 of the donors, high-throughput TCR beta sequencing was used to judge whether each TCR beta V gene segment behaved as functional or pseudogenic. To study patterns of TCR occurrence, a later analysis re-analyzed previously published TCR beta repertoires from 700 or so donors and added high-resolution HLA genotyping. A later genetic analysis used genome-wide SNP genotypes for about three fifths of the 666 donors, treating that subset as a discovery cohort. Typing coverage differed by locus: A, B, C, DRB1 and DQB1 were typed in about 620-640 donors, DQA1 in 500 to 550, DPA1 in over 600, and DPB1 in approximately 450. Because of strong linkage in the cohort, roughly five DR-DQ haplotypes were treated as single units for association and clustering. To predict cytomegalovirus infection status, the study brought together high-throughput TCR immunosequencing, statistical association of individual TCRs with disease status, and machine learning. The T cell repertoires of 700 or so subjects were profiled by immunosequencing and related to cytomegalovirus serostatus. Every discovery cohort repertoire had been produced on one sequencing platform. The genetic ancestry cluster associated with self-reported Caucasian donors included about 81% of the 398 genotyped donors.

The library came from the immunoSEQ multiplex PCR assay. For the multiplex PCR, a mixture combining 60 forward primers for TCR Vbeta segments and 13 reverse primers for TCR Jbeta segments was used. The CDR3 region of rearranged TCR beta genes was amplified from genomic DNA by a multiplex PCR assay. The amplified TCR beta libraries were sequenced on the Illumina HiSeq System as 87-base-pair reads. The authors' pipeline ran thus. Across the roughly 640 repertoires, a later analysis counted 78 million or so unique TCR beta chains, 9.5 million to 13 million of which were shared by at least two donors. Raw reads were error-corrected and collapsed into unique sequences by a nearest-neighbor algorithm in which closely related sequences were merged to remove PCR and sequencing errors. Alignment of CDR3 sequences to IMGT reference sequences was used to assign V, D and J gene segments. For a sequence to be retained, a match of at least six nucleotides was required to both a V gene segment and a J gene segment. A rearrangement counted as productive if the CDR3 had no stop codons and remained in frame with V and J, and every other rearrangement counted as non-productive. Following IMGT convention, CDR3 was defined as the stretch from the second conserved V-encoded cysteine up to the conserved J-encoded phenylalanine. The earlier analysis of about 640 of the donors excluded any sequence lacking an unambiguous match to a single V gene segment. An earlier analysis of several hundred of the donors classified V segments as functional when productive rearrangements were above 56.7% and as segregating when the standard deviation between donors was above 5%. To diagnose cytomegalovirus status from the catalog of TCR beta chain sequences, a statistical classification framework was built. In a later analysis, TCR nucleotide sequences were compared against IMGT/GENE-DB human TR gene sequences so that V and J genes could be assigned. Using the TCRdist pipeline, a later analysis assigned CDR3 sequences along with most-parsimonious VDJ recombination scenarios. In a later analysis, each TCR beta chain was defined by its CDR3 amino acid sequence together with its V-gene family, and reads lacking a unique V-gene family were excluded. To address suspected cross-contamination and a sequencing artifact, a later analysis removed several hundred highly shared, low-generation-probability nucleotide sequences. In a later analysis, a clonal expansion index was calculated for each public chain from normalized within-repertoire ranks of inferred template counts. A later analysis computed generation probabilities with a VDJ recombination model fitted to out-of-frame rearrangements, and checked the results against IGoR. In a later analysis, TCR-TCR, TCR-HLA and TCR-CMV co-occurrence was scored with hypergeometric tests, and a repertoire-size bias correction was applied to TCR pairs. In a later analysis, false discovery rates were estimated by permuting HLA or CMV assignments 20 times. In a later analysis, co-occurring TCRs were grouped with DBSCAN, and TCRdist sequence similarity was added when clustering was performed within HLA-allele-positive subsets. Repertoires with fewer than 30,000 or more than 120,000 public chains were left out of co-occurrence clustering, as were four to six repertoires with anomalous nucleotide sharing. TCRdb provides this immuneACCESS table in a form limited to in-frame rearrangements. Some clones are lacking; in checked studies, under half of them reflect an unresolved V gene, and why the rest are absent is not known. The DNA gave D and trimming, while V, J and clone size come from that table. The sample table lists just over 150,000 clones, approximately 84% of them with a count of one. Around 5.8% of the sample goes to the ten largest clones.

The V and J ends are trimmed by 0 bases and 9 bases, leaving 16 bases between them. The CDR3 holds 14 amino acids from the cysteine to the phenylalanine. Just CDR3 DNA is preserved here, 42 bases in frame from base 1. The germline V gene encodes CDR1 SGHTS and CDR2 YDEGEE. In regard to this clone: Its antigen is not yet known. Base quality data are lacking; no much larger clone is found one base away.

Findings and caveats that apply to the study as a whole: Because HLA typing was unavailable for some donors at each locus, only the typed subset was used in association tests. Assigning TCR associations to individual alleles was difficult when HLA alleles, especially DR and DQ, strongly co-occurred. Most CMV-associated TCR beta chains appeared to be HLA-restricted in a later analysis, and the HLA associations seemed to be driven largely by CMV exposure. A further reported finding was that TCR beta sequences accurately predicted the HLA-A and HLA-B alleles for most subjects in the first cohort. According to a later genetic analysis, donors in an Asian-associated ancestry cluster had fewer N-insertions in productive TCRs than the approximately 670-donor mean. In a later analysis, HLA-associated TCR beta chains were found to be more clonally expanded and to have lower generation probabilities than equally common non-associated chains. In vitro tests confirmed that a few of the cytomegalovirus-associated TCR beta chains recognize cytomegalovirus antigens. Sequencing depth was assumed to be roughly uniform across donors in the presence/absence analyses, though that assumption may not hold. Cytomegalovirus status was reported to be diagnosed by the classifier with high specificity and sensitivity in both the original and validation cohorts. In a later analysis, several top co-occurrence clusters were reported to appear linked to parvovirus B19, influenza, CMV and Epstein-Barr virus. A later analysis associated about 17,000 TCR beta sequences with specific HLA alleles at a false discovery rate of 0.05. In a later analysis, TCR association rates were found to vary across HLA loci, with the most associated TCRs seen for DRB1 alleles and the fewest for HLA-C alleles. In this cohort, only TCR beta chains were sequenced, and detectable features were limited by the absence of alpha or paired-chain data. A cluster of highly shared sequence variants was judged likely to represent a technical artifact of the sequencing pipeline. Some IMGT-functional V segments, including TRBV6-2 and TRBV6-3, could not be told apart with the 87-base-pair reads, so those segments were excluded. An earlier analysis of around 500 of the donors showed that most TCR beta V segments appeared in productive rearrangements either about 87% or about 30% of the time, which broadly matched IMGT annotations. The only immune exposure information available for the cohort was CMV serostatus. The earlier analysis of approximately 540 of the donors excluded 15 to 20 rarely observed V segments, including chromosome 9 orphons, because counts were too low. An association between a missense DCLRE1C variant and V-gene and J-gene trimming of TCR beta chains was found in a later genetic analysis and replicated in an independent cohort. Most TCR sequences were seen in very few donors, while some public TCRs were found in many individuals. In the study, around 150 TCR beta chains were listed as associated with cytomegalovirus. Linkage disequilibrium might explain the correlated functional status among segregating V segments, but an unknown experimental factor could not be ruled out. According to the authors, the approach could potentially be generalized to other disease states and immunological phenotypes.

The cohort consisted of some 670 healthy bone marrow donors. At the time of sampling, all cohort members were nominally healthy, though unrecorded immune exposures were likely present. The donor was CMV seropositive and belonged to the group of 250 to 350 seropositive cohort members. A peripheral blood sample was collected from each donor, and TCR beta sequencing was performed on peripheral blood mononuclear cells. Genomic DNA extraction from the blood cell samples was performed with the Qiagen DNeasy Blood Extraction Kit. The rearranged segments are TRBV5-8 and TRBJ2-7; TRBD2 could be the D gene, as 5 bases match. The clonotype was recovered from a male donor in good health and CMV-seropositive. The sample was PBMCs. The sequenced DNA: TGTGCCAGCAGCTTGGGGACTGTGGAGGTCGGGCAGTACTTC. This encodes CASSLGTVEVGQYF.